These T cell receptor beta chains were read from a single sample in a study of blood T cells in healthy people across ages. One entry per CDR3 protein, called by TCRdb with MiXCR from the 5' RACE reads. The sample contains some 800,000 distinct CDR3 sequences, 20% to 30% of which appear only once. Separately, the same data were catalogued under a study of T cells of mothers and their children.

Sequencing was done on a sample of blood. These receptors were obtained from a boy aged 10-17 years in good health. Both conserved end residues are part of each CDR3. D genes are given only for firm matches. Not all rows give a size; the values are once, few, many and, for expanded clones, a class.

J gene	V gene	clone size	D gene	CDR3 DNA	CDR3 protein
TRBJ2-1	TRBV10-3	-	-	TGTGCCATCAGTCCCGGCAGGGGCCTTTTTGATGAGCAGTTCTTC	CAISPGRGLFDEQFF
TRBJ2-4	TRBV15	-	TRBD2	TGTGCCACCAGCAGAGCTGGAGGCGGGAGGGCCGAGGGAAACATTCAGTACTTC	CATSRAGGGRAEGNIQYF
TRBJ2-5	TRBV20-1	few	-	TGCAGTGCTAGAGGCCCAGGGGACAGCGGGGCTGAGACCCAGTACTTC	CSARGPGDSGAETQYF
TRBJ2-2	TRBV25-1	-	TRBD2	TGTGCCAGCAGTGGATTAGGAGCGGGGGGTTACACCGGGGAGCTGTTTTTT	CASSGLGAGGYTGELFF
TRBJ2-5	TRBV4-1	few	-	TGCGCCAGCAGCCAAGACGTCGGTAGGACCCAGTACTTC	CASSQDVGRTQYF
TRBJ1-4	TRBV7-9	many	-	TGTGCCAGCAGCCTACGGGGTACTAATGAAAAACTGTTTTTT	CASSLRGTNEKLFF
TRBJ2-7	TRBV29-1	few	TRBD1	TGCAGCGTACCCGGGACAGGGTATGTGGAGCAGTACTTC	CSVPGTGYVEQYF
TRBJ1-4	TRBV7-9	few	TRBD1	TGTGCCAGCAGGTCAACAGGGGCAACTAATGAAAAACTGTTTTTT	CASRSTGATNEKLFF
TRBJ2-2	TRBV4-1	few	TRBD1	TGCGCCAGCAGCCCACAGGGGGAGACTTCCACCGGGGAGCTGTTTTTT	CASSPQGETSTGELFF
TRBJ2-1	TRBV7-3	few	-	TGTGCCAGCAGCTTATTGGGCGGGGAGAGCTCCTACAATGAGCAGTTCTTC	CASSLLGGESSYNEQFF
TRBJ2-7	TRBV7-2	-	-	TGTGCCAGCAGCGACGGGACACACTACGAGCAGTACTTC	CASSDGTHYEQYF